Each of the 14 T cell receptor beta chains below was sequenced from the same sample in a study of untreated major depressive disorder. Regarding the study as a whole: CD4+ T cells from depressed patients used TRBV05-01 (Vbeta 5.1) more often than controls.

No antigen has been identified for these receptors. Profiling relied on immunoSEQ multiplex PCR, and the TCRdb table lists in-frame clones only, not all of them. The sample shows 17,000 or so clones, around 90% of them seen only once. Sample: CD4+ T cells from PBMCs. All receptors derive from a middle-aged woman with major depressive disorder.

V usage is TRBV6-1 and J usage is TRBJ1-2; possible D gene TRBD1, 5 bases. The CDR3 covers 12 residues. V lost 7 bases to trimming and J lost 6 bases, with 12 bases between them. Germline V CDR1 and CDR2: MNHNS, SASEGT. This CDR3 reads CASNSGLNGYTF. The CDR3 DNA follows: TGTGCCAGCAATTCAGGGCTCAATGGCTACACCTTC.

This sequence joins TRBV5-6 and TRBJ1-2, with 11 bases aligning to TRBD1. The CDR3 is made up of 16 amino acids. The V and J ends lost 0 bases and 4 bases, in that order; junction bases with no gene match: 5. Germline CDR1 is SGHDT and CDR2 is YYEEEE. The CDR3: CASSLGDRGVGYGYTF. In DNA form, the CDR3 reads TGTGCCAGCAGCTTGGGGGACAGGGGGGTAGGCTATGGCTACACCTTC.

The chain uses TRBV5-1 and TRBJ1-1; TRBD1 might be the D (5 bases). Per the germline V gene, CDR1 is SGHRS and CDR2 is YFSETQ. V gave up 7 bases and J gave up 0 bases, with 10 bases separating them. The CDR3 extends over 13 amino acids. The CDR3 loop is CASRQTMNTEAFF. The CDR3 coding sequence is TGCGCCAGCCGACAGACCATGAACACTGAAGCTTTCTTT.

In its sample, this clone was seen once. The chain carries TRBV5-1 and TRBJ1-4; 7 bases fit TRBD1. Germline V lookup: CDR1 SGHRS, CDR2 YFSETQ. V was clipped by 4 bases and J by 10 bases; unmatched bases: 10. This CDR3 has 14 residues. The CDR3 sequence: CASSGRQGGGKLFF. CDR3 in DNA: TGCGCCAGCAGCGGTAGACAGGGCGGAGGAAAACTGTTTTTT. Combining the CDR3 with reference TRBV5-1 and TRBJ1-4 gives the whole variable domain KAGVTQTPRYLIKTRGQQVTLSCSPISGHRSVSWYQQTPGQGLQFLFEYFSETQRNKGNFPGRFSGRQFSNSRSEMNVSTLELGDSALYLCASSGRQGGGKLFFGSGTQLSVL.

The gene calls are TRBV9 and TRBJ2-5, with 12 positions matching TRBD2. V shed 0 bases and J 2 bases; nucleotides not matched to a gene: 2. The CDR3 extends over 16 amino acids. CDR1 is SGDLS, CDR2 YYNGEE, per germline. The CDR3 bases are TGTGCCAGCAGCGTAGCTAGCGGGAGGGGTCAAGAGACCCAGTACTTC. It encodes CASSVASGRGQETQYF.

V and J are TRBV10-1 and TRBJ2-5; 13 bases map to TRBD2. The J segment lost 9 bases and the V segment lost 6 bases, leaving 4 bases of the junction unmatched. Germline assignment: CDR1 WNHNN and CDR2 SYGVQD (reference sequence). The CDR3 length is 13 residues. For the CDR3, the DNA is TGCGCCAGCAGCGGGACTAGCGGGATGCCCCAGTACTTC. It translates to CASSGTSGMPQYF.

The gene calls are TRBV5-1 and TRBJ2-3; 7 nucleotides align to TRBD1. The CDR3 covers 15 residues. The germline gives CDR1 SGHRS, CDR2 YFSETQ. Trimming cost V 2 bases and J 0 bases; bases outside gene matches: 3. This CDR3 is CASSLRGQSTDTQYF. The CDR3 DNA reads TGCGCCAGCAGCTTAAGGGGGCAGAGCACAGATACGCAGTATTTT. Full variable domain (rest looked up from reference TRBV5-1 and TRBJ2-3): KAGVTQTPRYLIKTRGQQVTLSCSPISGHRSVSWYQQTPGQGLQFLFEYFSETQRNKGNFPGRFSGRQFSNSRSEMNVSTLELGDSALYLCASSLRGQSTDTQYFGPGTRLTVL.

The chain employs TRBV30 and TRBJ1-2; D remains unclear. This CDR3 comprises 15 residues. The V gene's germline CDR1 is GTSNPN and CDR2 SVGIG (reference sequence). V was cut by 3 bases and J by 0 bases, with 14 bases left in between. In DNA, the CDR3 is TGTGCCTGGAGGGAGGTTCCGAATCCTAACTATGGCTACACCTTC. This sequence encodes CAWREVPNPNYGYTF.

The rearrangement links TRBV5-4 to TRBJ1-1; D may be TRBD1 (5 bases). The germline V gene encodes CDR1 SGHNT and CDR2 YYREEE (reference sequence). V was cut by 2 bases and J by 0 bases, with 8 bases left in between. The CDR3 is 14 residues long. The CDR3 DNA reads TGTGCCAGCAGCTTCGGGGCGGTGAACACTGAAGCTTTCTTT. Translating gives CASSFGAVNTEAFF.

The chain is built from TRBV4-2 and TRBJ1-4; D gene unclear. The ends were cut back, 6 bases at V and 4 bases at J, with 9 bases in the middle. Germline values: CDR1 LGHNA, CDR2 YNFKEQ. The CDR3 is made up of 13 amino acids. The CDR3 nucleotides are TGTGCCAGCAGGGGAGATCTTAATGAAAAACTGTTTTTT. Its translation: CASRGDLNEKLFF.

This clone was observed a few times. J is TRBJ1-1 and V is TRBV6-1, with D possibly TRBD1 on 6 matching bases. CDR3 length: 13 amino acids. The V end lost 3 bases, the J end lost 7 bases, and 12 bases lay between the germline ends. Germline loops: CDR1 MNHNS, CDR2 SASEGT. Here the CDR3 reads CASSESHRDEAFF. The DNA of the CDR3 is TGTGCCAGCAGTGAGAGTCACAGGGATGAAGCTTTCTTT.

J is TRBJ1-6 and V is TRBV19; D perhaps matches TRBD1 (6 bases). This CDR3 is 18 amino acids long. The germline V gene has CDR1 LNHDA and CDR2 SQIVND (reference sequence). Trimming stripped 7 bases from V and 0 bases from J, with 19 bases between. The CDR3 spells CASTPGAAQVSYNSPLHF. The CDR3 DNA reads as TGTGCCAGTACTCCGGGGGCCGCCCAAGTCTCCTATAATTCACCCCTCCACTTT.

CDR3 DNA sequence: TGTGCCATCAGAGGACAGGGGGCAGATGGCTACACCTTC. Its translation: CAIRGQGADGYTF. V usage is TRBV10-3 and J usage is TRBJ1-2; TRBD1 aligns across 11 bases. The CDR3 extends over 13 amino acids. The ends lost 6 bases at V and 6 bases at J; junction bases unmatched: 3. CDR1 and CDR2 from the germline V gene are ENHRY and SYGVKD.

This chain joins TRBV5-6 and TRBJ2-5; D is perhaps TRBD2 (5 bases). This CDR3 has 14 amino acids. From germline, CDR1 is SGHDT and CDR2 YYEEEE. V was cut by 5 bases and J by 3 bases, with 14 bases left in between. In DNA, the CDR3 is TGTGCCAGCAGTACACCGGGAAAAGAAGAGACCCAGTACTTC. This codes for CASSTPGKEETQYF. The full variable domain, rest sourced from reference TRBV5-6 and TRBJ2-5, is DAGVTQSPTHLIKTRGQQVTLRCSPKSGHDTVSWYQQALGQGPQFIFQYYEEEERQRGNFPDRFSGHQFPNYSSELNVNALLLGDSALYLCASSTPGKEETQYFGPGTRLLVL.